This T cell receptor (beta chain) was identified in a study of monozygotic twins with inflammatory bowel disease. Overall study findings and caveats: Evidence failed to back one strong IBD-linked signal or clonotype. Treatment differences in immunosuppression may have added variability to the repertoires of patients.

Via template switching, UMIs carrying a 6-nucleotide sample barcode were introduced. TCRdb re-called the 5' RACE reads; one entry per CDR3 protein, DNA not given. Recorded for this sample: approximately 400,000 distinct CDR3 sequences. For this clonotype: Its antigen is undetermined.

Germline V gene sequence: CDR1 SGHRS, CDR2 YFSETQ. There are 15 residues in the CDR3. This chain links TRBV5-1 with TRBJ2-1; TCRdb outputs TRBD2, but without DNA this stays unchecked. The sample was blood. The receptor's source is a human donor with ulcerative colitis or Crohn's disease, or a healthy co-twin of an affected twin (not recorded which). The CDR3 region is CASSFAAGGGNEQFF.